This T cell receptor beta chain is from a study of Ad26.COV2.S vaccination and SARS-CoV-2 variants. Study-wide context: Participants got Ad26.COV2.S intramuscularly, once or twice 56 days apart. General observations from the study: Estimates derived from TCR breadth and depth analyses may have underestimated total T cell responses. Greater spike-specific TCR breadth was seen in vaccine recipients than in placebo recipients.

Profiled with immunoSEQ multiplex PCR; TCRdb holds only in-frame clones, not every one. The sample carries hundreds of thousands of clones, roughly 90% recorded once. Germline V gene lookup returns CDR1 LNHDA and CDR2 SQIVND (reference sequence). The CDR3 consists of 20 residues. V gave up 2 bases and J gave up 0 bases; unmatched junction bases: 16. Treatment here: roughly 19 received Ad26.COV2.S at low or high dose, single or two shots; 5 received placebo; per-sample allocation not given. Material that was analyzed had been drawn on day 63 after the first vaccine or placebo injection. An adult aged 18-55 years in Boston served as the donor. To note about this clone: Its specificity is unknown.

The clonotype originates from a person aged 18-65 years who received the Ad26.COV2.S COVID-19 vaccine or a placebo. V usage is TRBV19 and J usage is TRBJ2-7; 10 bases agree with TRBD1. This sample comprised peripheral blood, obtained in a trial of Ad26.COV2.S vaccine versus placebo. DNA of the CDR3: TGTGCCAGTAGTATAATTTCCGGGACAGGGGCCGGAATCAGCTCCTACGAGCAGTACTTC. It codes for CASSIISGTGAGISSYEQYF. Using reference TRBV19 and TRBJ2-7 for the parts outside the CDR3, the full variable domain is DGGITQSPKYLFRKEGQNVTLSCEQNLNHDAMYWYRQDPGQGLRLIYYSQIVNDFQKGDIAEGYSVSREKKESFPLTVTSAQKNPTAFYLCASSIISGTGAGISSYEQYFGPGTRLTVT.